The next 2 T cell receptor beta chains were all read from a single sample in a study of blood T cell repertoires in COVID-19. Here immunoSEQ multiplex PCR was the method, and the copy in TCRdb shows in-frame clones only, minus some. The repertoire consists of about 230,000 clones, with approximately 83% occurring once and the leading ten covering 25% to 35%. The sequenced sample was peripheral blood. These receptors came from a man aged 35-49 years with acute or convalescent COVID-19.

There are a few counts of this clone. This chain joins TRBV9 and TRBJ2-2; possible D gene TRBD2, 6 bases. CDR1 SGDLS and CDR2 YYNGEE come from the germline V gene. V was pared by 2 bases and J by 7 bases, with 6 bases between. CDR3 size: 12 residues. The CDR3 here is CASSVGGGELFF. The CDR3, as DNA: TGTGCCAGCAGCGTGGGAGGCGGGGAGCTGTTTTTT.

The chain combines TRBV9 with TRBJ1-1; the match to TRBD1 covers 7 bases. After removal of 4 bases from V and 7 bases from J, the junction contained 10 bases not matched to a gene. Per the germline V gene, CDR1 is SGDLS and CDR2 is YYNGEE. The CDR3 extends over 14 amino acids. The CDR3 DNA is TGTGCCAGCAGCCCCTTTGGACAGGTGGGTGAAGCTTTCTTT. It yields the protein CASSPFGQVGEAFF.